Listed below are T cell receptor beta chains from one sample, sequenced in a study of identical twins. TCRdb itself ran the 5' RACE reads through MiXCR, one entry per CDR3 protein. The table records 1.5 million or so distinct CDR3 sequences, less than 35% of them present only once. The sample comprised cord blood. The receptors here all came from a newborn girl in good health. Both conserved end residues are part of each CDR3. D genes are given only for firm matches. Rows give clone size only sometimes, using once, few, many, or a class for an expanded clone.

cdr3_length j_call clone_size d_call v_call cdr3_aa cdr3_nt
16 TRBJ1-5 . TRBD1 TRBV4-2 CASSQTGTGRGQPQHF TGTGCCAGCAGCCAAACCGGGACAGGGCGAGGCCAGCCCCAGCATTTT
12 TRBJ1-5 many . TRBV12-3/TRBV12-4 CASSLGSQPQHF TGTGCCAGCAGTTTAGGGAGCCAGCCCCAGCATTTT
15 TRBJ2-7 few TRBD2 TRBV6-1 CATGTSGPAVYEQYF TGTGCCACCGGGACTAGCGGGCCTGCAGTCTACGAGCAGTACTTC
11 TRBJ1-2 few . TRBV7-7 CASSQMDGYTF TGTGCTAGCAGCCAGATGGATGGCTACACCTTC
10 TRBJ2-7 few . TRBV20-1 CSAIAYEQYF TGCAGTGCTATTGCGTACGAGCAGTACTTC
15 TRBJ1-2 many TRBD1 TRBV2 CASSRATGTNYGYTF TGTGCCAGCAGTCGCGCGACAGGGACTAACTATGGCTACACCTTC
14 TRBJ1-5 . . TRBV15 CATSRDGSNQPQHF TGTGCCACCAGCAGAGACGGTAGCAATCAGCCCCAGCATTTT
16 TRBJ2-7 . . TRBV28 CASTPSRGTSSYEQYF TGTGCCAGCACCCCGAGCCGGGGGACAAGCTCCTACGAGCAGTACTTC
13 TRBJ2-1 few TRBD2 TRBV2 CARRTSGSHEQFF TGTGCCAGAAGGACTAGCGGGAGCCATGAGCAGTTCTTC
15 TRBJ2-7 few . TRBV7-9 CASSGRTAFHYEQYF TGTGCCAGCAGCGGCAGGACAGCCTTTCACTACGAGCAGTACTTC
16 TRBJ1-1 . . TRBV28 CASSFDPMGGRSEAFF TGTGCCAGCAGTTTCGATCCAATGGGGGGCCGATCCGAGGCTTTCTTT
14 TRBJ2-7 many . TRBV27 CASSPGGGSYEQYF TGTGCCAGCAGTCCCGGAGGGGGCTCCTACGAGCAGTACTTC
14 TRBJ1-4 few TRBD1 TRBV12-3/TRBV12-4 CASSTGDSPEKLFF TGTGCCAGCAGTACTGGGGACAGTCCAGAAAAACTGTTTTTT
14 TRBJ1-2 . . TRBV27 CASSPQPTLYGYTF TGTGCCAGCAGTCCTCAGCCCACCCTCTATGGCTACACCTTC
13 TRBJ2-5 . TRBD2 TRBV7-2 CASSLTRENEQYF TGTGCCAGCAGCTTAACGCGGGAGAATGAGCAGTACTTC
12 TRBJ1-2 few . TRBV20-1 CSASGPRYGYTF TGCAGTGCTAGCGGCCCACGCTATGGCTACACCTTC
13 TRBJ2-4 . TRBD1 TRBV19 CASSIGDRNIQYF TGTGCCAGTAGTATCGGGGACAGGAACATTCAGTACTTC
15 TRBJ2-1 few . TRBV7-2 CASTISGLTYNEQFF TGTGCCAGCACCATAAGCGGCCTAACCTACAATGAGCAGTTCTTC